The T cell receptor (beta chain) described here comes from a study of T cells in Graves' hyperthyroidism and ophthalmopathy. Study results and caveats: A model built on 13 V-J features separated ophthalmopathy from stable hyperthyroidism.

It was RNA transcripts that yielded the amplified TCR beta CDR3 regions. The study used the HTBI primer set for a first-round RT-PCR of the TCR CDR3. Using its own MiXCR run on the multiplex PCR reads, TCRdb lists one record per CDR3 protein. The table lists about 480,000 distinct CDR3 sequences, approximately 15% of them singletons. This clonotype was detected only a few times. Its specificity is unknown. Germline V CDR1 and CDR2: DFQATT, SNEGSKA (reference sequence). The CDR3 is made up of 16 amino acids. Trimming cost V 3 bases and J 0 bases; bases outside gene matches: 9. The source is a woman younger than 35 with Graves' hyperthyroidism. The chain combines TRBV20-1 with TRBJ2-3; TRBD2 agrees at 7 bases. The source material was blood. CDR3 in amino acids: CSASLRDYPSTDTQYF. CDR3 nucleotide sequence: TGCAGTGCTAGTCTCCGGGACTACCCTAGCACAGATACGCAGTATTTT.